This TCR beta chain originates from a study of shared clonotypes between healthy human individuals. Profiled with immunoSEQ multiplex PCR; TCRdb holds only in-frame clones, not every one. The repertoire holds about 1.5 million clones, with approximately 97% as singletons. The CDR3 totals 16 residues. Germline CDR1 and CDR2: SGHRS and YFSETQ. V dropped 0 bases and J dropped 3 bases, with 13 bases sitting between them. Sequencing was done on a sample of naive CD4+ T cells sorted from blood. The subset is: CD45RA+ positively selected. The genes are TRBV5-1 and TRBJ2-1; D gene unclear. This receptor was obtained from a man aged 30 to 45 in good health. The CDR3 loop is CASSLGAISYYNEQFF. The CDR3 nucleotides are TGCGCCAGCAGCTTGGGAGCTATCTCATACTACAATGAGCAGTTCTTC.